One and the same sample provided the 7 T cell receptor beta chains below, sequenced in a study of cytomegalovirus exposure and HLA in healthy donors. The PCR employed 60 Vbeta primers together with 13 Jbeta primers. Repertoires were generated with immunoSEQ multiplex PCR, while TCRdb's copy carries only in-frame clones and drops some. In all, the sample yields 130,000 or so clones. The material sequenced was PBMCs. The source is a woman in her sixties in good health and CMV-seronegative.

V is TRBV28 and J is TRBJ1-2; perhaps TRBD1 as D (6 bases). V was pared by 1 base and J by 4 bases, with 10 bases between. CDR1 and CDR2 from the germline V gene are MDHEN and SYDVKM. The CDR3 runs to 14 residues. The CDR3 region is CASSLSPQGYGYTF. The CDR3 region has the DNA TGTGCCAGCAGTTTATCCCCACAGGGCTATGGCTACACCTTC.

The chain has TRBV25-1 and TRBJ2-7; D remains ambiguous. V dropped 6 bases and J dropped 3 bases, with 9 bases sitting between them. Germline V CDR1 and CDR2: MGHDK, SYGVNS. This CDR3 is built from 12 residues. The CDR3 region has the DNA TGTGCCAGCAGCCTTTATAGCTACGAGCAGTACTTC. It codes for CASSLYSYEQYF.

This chain connects TRBV28 to TRBJ1-2; 7 bases line up with TRBD1. The CDR3 contains 16 residues. Germline values: CDR1 MDHEN, CDR2 SYDVKM. J gave up 4 bases and V 7 bases, and 15 bases lay outside the gene matches. In nucleotides, the CDR3 is TGTGCCAGCACCATATGGGGGACAGAAGGGCCCTATGGCTACACCTTC. It is translated as CASTIWGTEGPYGYTF.

The chain uses TRBV7-3 and TRBJ2-3; 7 positions agree with TRBD2. V lost 1 base to trimming and J lost 3 bases; unmatched junction nucleotides: 4. The CDR3 totals 15 residues. The germline V gene has CDR1 SGHTA and CDR2 FQGTGA. The CDR3 loop is CASSLRGGETDTQYF. CDR3 sequence (DNA): TGTGCCAGCAGCTTAAGGGGGGGAGAGACAGATACGCAGTATTTT.

The chain carries TRBV7-6 and TRBJ1-2; TRBD1 matches at 12 bases. Germline assignment: CDR1 SGHVS and CDR2 FNYEAQ. The V and J ends lost 5 bases and 7 bases, in that order; junction bases with no gene match: 5. The CDR3 loop spans 14 amino acids. The CDR3 loop reads CASSPGTGGAGYTF. CDR3 nucleotides: TGTGCCAGCAGCCCTGGGACAGGGGGCGCTGGCTACACCTTC.

The chain links TRBV11-3 to TRBJ2-2, with TRBD1 matching 9 bases. In germline, CDR1 is SGHNT, CDR2 YENEEA. The ends lost 8 bases at V and 5 bases at J; junction bases unmatched: 12. The CDR3 covers 16 residues. The CDR3 nucleotides are TGTGCCAGCCAATCTTTTCAGGGACAGGGTACCGGGGAGCTGTTTTTT. Its protein is CASQSFQGQGTGELFF.

This rearrangement joins TRBV4-1 to TRBJ1-5, with D possibly matching TRBD1 (6 bases). The germline CDR1 and CDR2 sequences are MGHRA and YSYEKL. V lost 2 bases, J lost 5 bases, and 10 bases lay in between. The CDR3 is 14 amino acids. The CDR3 DNA reads TGCGCCAGCAGCCAAAACGAGGGGGATCAGCCCCAGCATTTT. Translating gives CASSQNEGDQPQHF.